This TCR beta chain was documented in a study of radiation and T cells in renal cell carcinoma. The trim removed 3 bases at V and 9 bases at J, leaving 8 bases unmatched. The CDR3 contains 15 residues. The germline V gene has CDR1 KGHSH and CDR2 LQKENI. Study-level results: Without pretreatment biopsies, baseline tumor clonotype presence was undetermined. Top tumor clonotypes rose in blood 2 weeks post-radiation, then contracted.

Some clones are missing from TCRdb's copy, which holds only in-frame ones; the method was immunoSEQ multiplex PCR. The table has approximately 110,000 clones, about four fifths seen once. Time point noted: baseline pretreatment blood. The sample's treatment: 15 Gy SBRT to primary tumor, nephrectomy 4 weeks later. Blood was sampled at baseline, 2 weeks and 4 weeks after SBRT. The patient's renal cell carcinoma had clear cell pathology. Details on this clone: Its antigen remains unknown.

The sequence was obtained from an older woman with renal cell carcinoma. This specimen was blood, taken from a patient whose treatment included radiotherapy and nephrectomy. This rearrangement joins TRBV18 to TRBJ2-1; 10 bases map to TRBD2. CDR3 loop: CASSPTLAGTGEQFF. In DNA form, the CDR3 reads TGTGCCAGCTCACCGACACTAGCGGGAACGGGTGAGCAGTTCTTC.